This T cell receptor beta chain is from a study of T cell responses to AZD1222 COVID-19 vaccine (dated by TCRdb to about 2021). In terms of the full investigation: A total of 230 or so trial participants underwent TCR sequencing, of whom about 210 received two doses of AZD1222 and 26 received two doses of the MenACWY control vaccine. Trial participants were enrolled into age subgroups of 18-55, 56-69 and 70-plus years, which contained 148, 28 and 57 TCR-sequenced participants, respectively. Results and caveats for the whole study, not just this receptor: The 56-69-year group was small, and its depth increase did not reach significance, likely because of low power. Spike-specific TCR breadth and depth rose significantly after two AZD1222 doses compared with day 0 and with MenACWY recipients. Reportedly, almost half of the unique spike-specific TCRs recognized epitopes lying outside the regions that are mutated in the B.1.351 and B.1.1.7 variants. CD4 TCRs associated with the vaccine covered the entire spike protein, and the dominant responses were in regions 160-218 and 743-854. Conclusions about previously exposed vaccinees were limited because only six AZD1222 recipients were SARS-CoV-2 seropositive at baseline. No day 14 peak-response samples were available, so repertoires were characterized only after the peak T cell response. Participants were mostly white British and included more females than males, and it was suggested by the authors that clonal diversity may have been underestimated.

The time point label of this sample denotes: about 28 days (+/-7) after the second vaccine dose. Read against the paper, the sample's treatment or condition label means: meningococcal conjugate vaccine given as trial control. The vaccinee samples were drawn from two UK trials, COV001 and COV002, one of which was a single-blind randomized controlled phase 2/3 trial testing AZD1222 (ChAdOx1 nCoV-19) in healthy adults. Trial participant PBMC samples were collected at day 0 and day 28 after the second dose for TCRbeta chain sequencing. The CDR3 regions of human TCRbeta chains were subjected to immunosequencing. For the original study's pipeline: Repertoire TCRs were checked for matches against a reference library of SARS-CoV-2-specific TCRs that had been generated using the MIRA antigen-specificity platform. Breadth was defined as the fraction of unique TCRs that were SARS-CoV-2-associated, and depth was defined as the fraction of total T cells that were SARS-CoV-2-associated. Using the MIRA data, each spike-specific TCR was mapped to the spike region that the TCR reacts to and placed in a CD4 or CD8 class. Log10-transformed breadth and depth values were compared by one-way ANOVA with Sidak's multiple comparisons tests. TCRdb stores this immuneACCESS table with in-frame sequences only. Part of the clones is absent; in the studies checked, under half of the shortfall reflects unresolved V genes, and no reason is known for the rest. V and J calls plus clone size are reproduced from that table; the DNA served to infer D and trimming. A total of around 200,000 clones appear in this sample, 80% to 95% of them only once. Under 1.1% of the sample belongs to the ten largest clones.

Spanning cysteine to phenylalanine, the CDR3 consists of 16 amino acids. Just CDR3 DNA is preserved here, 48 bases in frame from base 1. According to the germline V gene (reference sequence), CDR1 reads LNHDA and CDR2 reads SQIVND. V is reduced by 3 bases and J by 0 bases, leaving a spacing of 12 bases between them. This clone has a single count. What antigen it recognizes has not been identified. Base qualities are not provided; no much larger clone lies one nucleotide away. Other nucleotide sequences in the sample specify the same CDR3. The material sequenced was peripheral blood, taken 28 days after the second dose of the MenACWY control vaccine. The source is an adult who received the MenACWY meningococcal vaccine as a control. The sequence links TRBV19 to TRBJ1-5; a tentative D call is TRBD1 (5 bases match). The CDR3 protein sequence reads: CASSIRGEGSNQPQHF. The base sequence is TGTGCCAGTAGTATCCGGGGGGAAGGTAGCAATCAGCCCCAGCATTTT.